The TCR beta chain described here comes from a study of response to subunit inactivated influenza vaccine. Findings and caveats of the study: The authors put forward the suggestion that each seasonal influenza vaccination may bring in only a limited number of new T cells.

TCRdb analysed the RT-PCR reads with MiXCR anew, one entry per CDR3 protein. Counted here are fewer than 250,000 distinct CDR3 sequences, 14% occurring once; the ten biggest clones make up roughly 24%. This CDR3 has 16 residues. The J segment lost 2 bases and the V segment lost 4 bases, leaving 7 bases of the junction unmatched. Germline V gene lookup returns CDR1 ENHRY and CDR2 SYGVKD. Note on this clonotype: Its specificity is unknown.

The gene calls are TRBV10-3 and TRBJ2-3, with TRBD2 identical over 9 bases. The receptor comes from a man over 45 who received an inactivated influenza vaccine. Material: CD8+ T cells sorted from PBMCs, obtained roughly 5 days after vaccination. CDR3 in DNA: TGTGCCATCAGTGCGCTGCGGGGGGGTTCCACAGATACGCAGTATTTT. It translates to CAISALRGGSTDTQYF.